This T cell receptor beta chain was found in a study of cytomegalovirus exposure and HLA in healthy donors (dated by TCRdb to about 2017). Concerning the study at large: The 666 repertoires of the first cohort and the 120 validation repertoires were produced on the same platform, according to a later analysis. The aim of the study was to test whether cataloging public T cell receptors could identify signatures of past pathogen exposure. Along with the approximately 650-subject first cohort, a separate validation cohort of some 130 different subjects was used. To predict cytomegalovirus infection status, the study brought together high-throughput TCR immunosequencing, statistical association of individual TCRs with disease status, and machine learning.

About this clone itself: Its antigen target is currently unknown. No base quality information exists; no much larger clone differs at one position.

Overall results and qualifications from the work: Across donors, most TCR sequences were observed very rarely, whereas some public TCRs were present in many individuals. In the study, 150 to 200 TCR beta chains were listed as associated with cytomegalovirus. The authors suggested that the approach could potentially be extended to other disease states and immunological phenotypes. A later analysis had no HLA typing for the validation cohort, so co-occurrence there was scored across all 110 or so repertoires. In vitro tests confirmed that a few of the cytomegalovirus-associated TCR beta chains recognize cytomegalovirus antigens. The classifier was reported to diagnose cytomegalovirus status with high specificity and sensitivity in both the original cohort and the validation cohort. In a later analysis, TCRs clustered in the first cohort were found to also tend to co-occur in the roughly 130 validation repertoires, with approximately 95% of cluster scores above 0.

CDR1 SGHTA and CDR2 FQGTGA were looked up in the germline V gene. V and J are truncated by 5 bases and 2 bases respectively, leaving an intervening sequence of 15 bases. Including the terminal cysteine and phenylalanine, the CDR3 comprises 16 residues. Only the CDR3 DNA stays, 48 bases, in frame from base 1. The donors were included in the validation cohort of 120 subjects, a group kept apart from the approximately 690-subject first cohort. Library prep was done by the immunoSEQ multiplex PCR assay. The authors processed their data as follows. To diagnose cytomegalovirus status from the catalog of TCR beta chain sequences, a statistical classification framework was built. The clones in this table, taken by TCRdb from immuneACCESS, are in-frame only. Not every clone is retained; where verified, under half of the shortfall comes from an unresolved V gene, and the cause of the rest is unknown. The V and J calls and clone size are taken from that table; D and trimming were inferred from the DNA. Recorded for this sample are some 140,000 clones; about 80% of them occurred a single time. The ten largest account for 30% of the sample.

The chain is made from TRBV7-3 and TRBJ2-2; the best D guess is TRBD1, with 5 bases matching. The specimen sequenced was PBMCs. The receptor was derived from a young man in good health and CMV-seropositive. In nucleotides, the sequence is TGTGCCAGCAGCCAAAGGACACCGGATAACACCGGGGAGCTGTTTTTT. Its amino acids are CASSQRTPDNTGELFF.